This T cell receptor beta chain was recovered during a study of blood T cell repertoires in COVID-19. The authors' processing: Estimation of nucleated cell counts was performed using reference gene primer amplification. Repertoires were generated with immunoSEQ multiplex PCR, while TCRdb's copy carries only in-frame clones and drops some. V, J and clone size are taken as reported in that table, and D and trimming were inferred from the DNA itself. The sample has more than 200,000 clones, 75% to 90% seen once. The CDR3 is made up of 18 amino acids. CDR1 is MNHEY, CDR2 SMNVEV, per germline (reference sequence). J lost 0 bases, V lost 4 bases, and 7 bases had no gene match.

The V call is TRBV27, the J call TRBJ2-2; 11 bases agree with TRBD1. Sequencing used PBMCs or T cells enriched from blood (not recorded which). The TCR originated in a woman aged 25 to 39 who had been exposed to COVID-19. The CDR3 loop reads CASSSWTGGIANTGELFF. Here the CDR3 DNA reads TGTGCCAGCAGTTCCTGGACAGGGGGCATTGCGAACACCGGGGAGCTGTTTTTT.